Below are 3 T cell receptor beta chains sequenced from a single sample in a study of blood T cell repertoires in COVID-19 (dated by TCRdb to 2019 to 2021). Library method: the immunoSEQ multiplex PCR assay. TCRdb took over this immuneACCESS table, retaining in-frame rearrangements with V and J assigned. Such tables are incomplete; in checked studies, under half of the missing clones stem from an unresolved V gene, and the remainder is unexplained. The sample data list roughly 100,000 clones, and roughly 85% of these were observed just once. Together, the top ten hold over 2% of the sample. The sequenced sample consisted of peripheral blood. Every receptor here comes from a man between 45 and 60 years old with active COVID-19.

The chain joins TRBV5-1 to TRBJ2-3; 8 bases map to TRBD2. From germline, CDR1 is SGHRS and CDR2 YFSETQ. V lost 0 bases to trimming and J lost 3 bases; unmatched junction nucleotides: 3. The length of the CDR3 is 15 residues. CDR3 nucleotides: TGCGCCAGCAGCTTGGGGGGACTAGGGACAGATACGCAGTATTTT. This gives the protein CASSLGGLGTDTQYF.

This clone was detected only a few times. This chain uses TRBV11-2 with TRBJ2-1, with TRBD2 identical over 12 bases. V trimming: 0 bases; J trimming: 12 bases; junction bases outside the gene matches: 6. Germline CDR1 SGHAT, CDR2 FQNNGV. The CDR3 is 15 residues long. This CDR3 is CASSLEASGGATQFF. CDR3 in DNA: TGTGCCAGCAGCTTAGAGGCTAGCGGGGGGGCGACGCAGTTCTTC.

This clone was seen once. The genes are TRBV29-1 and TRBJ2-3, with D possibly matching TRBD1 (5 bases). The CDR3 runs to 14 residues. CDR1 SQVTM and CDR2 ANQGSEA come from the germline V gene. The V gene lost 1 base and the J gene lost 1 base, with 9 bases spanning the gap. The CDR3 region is CSVEGEGGTDTQYF. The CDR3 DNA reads TGCAGCGTTGAAGGGGAAGGGGGCACAGATACGCAGTATTTT.